This T cell receptor beta chain was identified in a study of vaccination and CD4 T cells after COVID-19. In germline, CDR1 is WNHNN, CDR2 SYGVQD (reference sequence). The CDR3 sequence is 13 residues long. Concerning this clonotype: Antigen specificity is unknown. Compared with germline, one end of the junction differs, possibly owing to a read error.

Cultured CD4+ T-cell DNA underwent Oncomine TCR Beta short-read sequencing. TCRdb fed the PCR reads into MiXCR, producing one record per CDR3 protein. The sample yields about 4,000 distinct CDR3 sequences, around 20% seen once. Treatment in this sample: roughly 11-day PBMC culture with coronavirus spike peptide pools or control peptides (ViraFEST assay). The TCR was taken from a human donor who had recovered from COVID-19. Sequenced: CD4+ T cells from blood, cultured in vitro. This chain links TRBV10-1 with TRBJ2-7; 11 bases agree with TRBD2. This CDR3 is CAGRGLAVNEQYF. CDR3 sequence (DNA): TGCGCCGGCAGGGGACTAGCGGTTAACGAGCAGTACTTC.